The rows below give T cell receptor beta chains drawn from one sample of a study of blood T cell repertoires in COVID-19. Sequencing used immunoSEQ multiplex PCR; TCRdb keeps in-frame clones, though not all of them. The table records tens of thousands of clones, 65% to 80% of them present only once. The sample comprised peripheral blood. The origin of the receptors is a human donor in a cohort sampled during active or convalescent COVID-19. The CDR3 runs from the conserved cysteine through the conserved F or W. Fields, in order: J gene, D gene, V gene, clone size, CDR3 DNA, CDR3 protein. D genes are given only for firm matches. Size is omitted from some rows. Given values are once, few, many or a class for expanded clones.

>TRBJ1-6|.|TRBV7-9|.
TGTGCCAGCAGCTTAGGTCCCCGGGGTTCACCCCTCCACTTT
CASSLGPRGSPLHF
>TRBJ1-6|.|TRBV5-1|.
TGCGCCAGCAGTCCCCAGGGTAGCAATTCACCCCTCCACTTT
CASSPQGSNSPLHF
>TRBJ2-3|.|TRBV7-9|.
TGTGCCAGCAGCTTACCTTCCCTACTAGTTACGCAGTATTTT
CASSLPSLLVTQYF
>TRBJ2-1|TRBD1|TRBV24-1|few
TGTGCCACCAGTGATTTGCAAGAAGGGGGACAGCATAATGAGCAGTTCTTC
CATSDLQEGGQHNEQFF
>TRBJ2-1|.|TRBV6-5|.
TGTGCCAGCAGCAAACAGGTTGGGGCCTACAATGAGCAGTTCTTC
CASSKQVGAYNEQFF
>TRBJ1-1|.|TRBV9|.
TGTGCCAGCAGCGTCTCCCCCGGGGGGAACACTGAAGCTTTCTTT
CASSVSPGGNTEAFF
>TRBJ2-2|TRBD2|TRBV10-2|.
TGCGCCAGCTACCGGGGGGAGAGAGGAGTAGGGGAGCTGTTTTTT
CASYRGERGVGELFF
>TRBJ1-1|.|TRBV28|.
TGTGCCAGCAGTTTCGGGGCCAGGGGAAAGGCTTTCTTT
CASSFGARGKAFF
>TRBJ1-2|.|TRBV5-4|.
TGTGCCAGCAGCCGCGCGGACAGTGGCTATGGCTACACCTTC
CASSRADSGYGYTF
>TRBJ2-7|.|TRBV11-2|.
TGTGCCAGCAGCTTAGGTCCGGGGAGCTCCTACGAGCAGTACTTC
CASSLGPGSSYEQYF
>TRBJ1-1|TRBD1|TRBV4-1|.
TGCGCCAGCAGCCAAGTTCTACAGGGGGCGCGGAACACTGAAGCTTTCTTT
CASSQVLQGARNTEAFF
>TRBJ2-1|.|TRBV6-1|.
TGTGCCAGCAGTGAAATCAAAGAGGTGCTCGTGGACAATGAGCAGTTCTTC
CASSEIKEVLVDNEQFF
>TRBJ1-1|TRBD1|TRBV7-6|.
TGTGCCATCGACAGGGGCATGAACACTGAAGCTTTCTTT
CAIDRGMNTEAFF